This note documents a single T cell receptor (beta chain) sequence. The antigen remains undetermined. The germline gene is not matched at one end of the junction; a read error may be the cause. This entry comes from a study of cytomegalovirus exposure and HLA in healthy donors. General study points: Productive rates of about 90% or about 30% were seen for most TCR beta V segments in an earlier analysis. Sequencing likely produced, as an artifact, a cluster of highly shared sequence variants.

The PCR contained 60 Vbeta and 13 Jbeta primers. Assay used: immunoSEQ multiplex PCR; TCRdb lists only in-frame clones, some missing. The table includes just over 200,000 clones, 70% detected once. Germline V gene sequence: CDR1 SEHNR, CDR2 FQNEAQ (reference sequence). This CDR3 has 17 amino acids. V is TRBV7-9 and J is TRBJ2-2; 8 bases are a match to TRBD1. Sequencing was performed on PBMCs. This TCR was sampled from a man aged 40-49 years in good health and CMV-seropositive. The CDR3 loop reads CSSSFRLLDRVTGELFF. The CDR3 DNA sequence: TGTTCCAGCAGCTTCCGCCTCCTGGACAGGGTCACCGGGGAGCTGTTTTTT.